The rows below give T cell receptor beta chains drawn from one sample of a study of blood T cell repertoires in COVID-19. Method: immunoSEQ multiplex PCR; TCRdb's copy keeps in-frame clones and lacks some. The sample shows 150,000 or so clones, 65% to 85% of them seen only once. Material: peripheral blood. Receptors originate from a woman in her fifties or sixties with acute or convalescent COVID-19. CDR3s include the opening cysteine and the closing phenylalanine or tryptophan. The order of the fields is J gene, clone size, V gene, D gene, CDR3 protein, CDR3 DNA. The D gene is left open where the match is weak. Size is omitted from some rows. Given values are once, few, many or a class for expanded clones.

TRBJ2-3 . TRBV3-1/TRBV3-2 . CASSAWGGGSTDTQYF TGTGCCAGCAGCGCTTGGGGCGGGGGCTCCACAGATACGCAGTATTTT
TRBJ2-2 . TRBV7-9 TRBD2 CASSAGTSDTGELFF TGTGCCAGCAGCGCCGGGACTAGCGACACCGGGGAGCTGTTTTTT
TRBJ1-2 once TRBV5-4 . CASSFDTRTHYGYTF TGTGCCAGCAGCTTTGACACCCGAACTCACTATGGCTACACCTTC
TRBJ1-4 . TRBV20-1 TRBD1 CSAQGAEKLFF TGCAGTGCCCAGGGGGCTGAAAAACTGTTTTTT
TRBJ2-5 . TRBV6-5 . CASSSTSGGETQYF TGTGCCAGCAGTAGTACAAGTGGAGGAGAGACCCAGTACTTC
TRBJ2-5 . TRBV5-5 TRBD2 CATQLSGGSGKTQYF TGTGCCACCCAGCTTTCGGGGGGGTCTGGAAAGACCCAGTACTTC
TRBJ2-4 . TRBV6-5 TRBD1 CASSRGQAFGIQYF TGTGCCAGCAGTCGCGGACAGGCCTTTGGCATTCAGTACTTC
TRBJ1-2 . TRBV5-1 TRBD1 CASSLVGTGGADYGYTF TGCGCCAGCAGCTTGGTCGGGACAGGGGGCGCCGACTATGGCTACACCTTC
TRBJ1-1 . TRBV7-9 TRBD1 CASSPKTGGNTEAFF TGTGCCAGCAGCCCTAAGACAGGGGGGAACACTGAAGCTTTCTTT
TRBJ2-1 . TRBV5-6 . CASSLDQGSSYNEQFF TGTGCCAGCAGCTTGGATCAGGGCAGCTCCTACAATGAGCAGTTCTTC
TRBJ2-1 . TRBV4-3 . CASSAAPYRGVNEQFF TGCGCCAGCAGCGCCGCCCCCTACCGGGGAGTGAATGAGCAGTTCTTC
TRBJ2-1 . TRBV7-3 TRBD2 CASRAGTTSYNEQFF TGTGCCAGCAGGGCCGGGACTACATCCTACAATGAGCAGTTCTTC
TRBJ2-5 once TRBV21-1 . CASSEKRGVQETQYF TGTGCCAGCAGCGAAAAGCGGGGGGTCCAAGAGACCCAGTACTTC
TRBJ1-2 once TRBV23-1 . CASSQSKAQFYGYTF TGCGCCAGCAGTCAATCGAAGGCACAGTTCTATGGCTACACCTTC
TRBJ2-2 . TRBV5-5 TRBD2 CASSVGLAETGELFF TGTGCCAGCAGCGTGGGACTAGCGGAGACCGGGGAGCTGTTTTTT
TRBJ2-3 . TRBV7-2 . CASSLSEPSTDTQYF TGTGCCAGCAGCTTGTCGGAGCCTAGCACAGATACGCAGTATTTT